The sample holds a few counts of the clone carrying this T cell receptor beta chain. TCRdb keeps only in-frame clones here, not all; method: immunoSEQ multiplex PCR. Of about 380,000 clones in the sample, 90% were seen once. Germline lookup yields CDR1 LNHDA and CDR2 SQIVND (reference sequence). V was clipped by 7 bases and J by 0 bases, with 15 bases between them. The CDR3 covers 15 residues. The data derive from a study of blood T cell repertoires in COVID-19. Study-wide context: T cells, B-cell-depleted T cells, or PBMCs provided the cDNA or gDNA that served as material.

The chain carries TRBV19 and TRBJ1-1, with D tentatively TRBD1 (6 bases). This TCR was recovered from a man aged 18 to 30 with active or convalescent COVID-19. Sequencing was performed on peripheral blood. In nucleotides, the CDR3 is TGTGCCAGTAAACTACCGGGACACTTGAACACTGAAGCTTTCTTT. It specifies CASKLPGHLNTEAFF.